Listed here are 23 T cell receptor beta chains from one sample, sequenced in a study of T cell changes during pregnancy in multiple sclerosis. Assay used: immunoSEQ multiplex PCR; TCRdb lists only in-frame clones, some missing. This repertoire shows 56,000 or so clones, 89% found once; its top ten account for around 1.7%. The sequences come from peripheral blood, collected after pregnancy. Receptors originate from a female donor with multiple sclerosis, enrolled in a pregnancy study.

The chain employs TRBV6-5 and TRBJ1-1, with TRBD1 matching over 7 bases. Germline trimming cut 4 bases from V and 11 bases from J; bases unmatched to any gene: 10. Germline CDR1 reads MNHEY; CDR2 reads SVGAGI. The CDR3 contains 13 residues. The CDR3 is CASSSTGAARAFF. CDR3 in DNA: TGTGCCAGCAGTTCAACAGGGGCCGCGAGGGCTTTCTTT.

In its sample, this clone was seen once. This sequence joins TRBV12-5 and TRBJ1-1; tentatively, D is TRBD1 (6 bases). The CDR3 extends over 13 amino acids. Trimming left V 7 bases short and J 4 bases short, with 13 bases between. CDR1 and CDR2 from the germline V gene are LGHNT and FRNRAP. CDR3 coding DNA: TGTGCTAGTGCCCTTCAGGGGAGCACTGAAGCTTTCTTT. Amino acid sequence: CASALQGSTEAFF.

CDR3 protein: CASSPPARRSEAFF. CDR3 in DNA: TGTGCCAGCTCACCACCGGCTCGGAGAAGTGAAGCTTTCTTT. The chain links TRBV18 to TRBJ1-1; D remains ambiguous. Germline assignment: CDR1 KGHSH and CDR2 LQKENI. V lost 0 bases and J 7 bases, leaving 12 bases between the germline ends. The CDR3 sequence is 14 residues long.

CDR3 sequence (DNA): TGTGCCAGCAGTTACTCACGGGTACAGCCCCAGCATTTT. Protein product: CASSYSRVQPQHF. This chain joins TRBV6-6 and TRBJ1-5, with D unresolved. There are 13 residues in the CDR3. V was pared by 0 bases and J by 7 bases, with 7 bases between. CDR1 is MNHNY and CDR2 is SVGAGI in the germline V gene (reference sequence).

This clone was observed a few times. The rearrangement uses TRBV7-2 and TRBJ1-2; TRBD1 agrees at 9 bases. Germline CDR1 is SGHTA and CDR2 is FQGNSA. The CDR3 runs 18 residues. V trimming: 4 bases; J trimming: 3 bases; junction bases outside the gene matches: 15. As DNA, the CDR3 is TGTGCCAGCAGCTCCCCTAATGCCGGACAGGGGAGGTACTATGGCTACACCTTC. This encodes CASSSPNAGQGRYYGYTF.

The chain recombines TRBV19 with TRBJ1-3; D unclear. CDR3 length equals 15 residues. Trimming cost V 5 bases and J 2 bases, with 13 bases left between them. The germline V gene encodes CDR1 LNHDA and CDR2 SQIVND (reference sequence). The CDR3 loop is CASSERGATGNTIYF. CDR3 nucleotide sequence: TGTGCCAGTAGTGAGCGGGGTGCGACTGGAAACACCATATATTTT.

This clone was counted only a few times. This chain connects TRBV5-6 to TRBJ1-1, with D possibly matching TRBD1 (6 bases). Trimming stripped 5 bases from V and 2 bases from J, with 10 bases between. This CDR3 spans 13 amino acids. Germline V gives CDR1 SGHDT, CDR2 YYEEEE. The CDR3 loop reads CASSPGENTEAFF. CDR3 in DNA: TGTGCCAGCAGTCCAGGGGAAAACACTGAAGCTTTCTTT. The complete variable domain, with remaining parts taken from reference TRBV5-6 and TRBJ1-1, reads DAGVTQSPTHLIKTRGQQVTLRCSPKSGHDTVSWYQQALGQGPQFIFQYYEEEERQRGNFPDRFSGHQFPNYSSELNVNALLLGDSALYLCASSPGENTEAFFGQGTRLTVV.

This clone was found once. This rearrangement joins TRBV27 to TRBJ2-3; 12 bases align to TRBD2. Germline values: CDR1 MNHEY, CDR2 SMNVEV (reference sequence). The CDR3 covers 14 residues. V lost 6 bases to trimming and J lost 5 bases; unmatched junction nucleotides: 3. The CDR3 DNA is TGTGCCAGCAGGTCACTAGCGGGGGGAGATACGCAGTATTTT. Translated, it gives CASRSLAGGDTQYF.

V usage is TRBV7-6 and J usage is TRBJ2-5; 8 nucleotides agree with TRBD1. The J call may be incorrect, as the DNA end agrees better with TRBJ2-7. The germline CDR1 and CDR2 sequences are SGHVS and FNYEAQ. This CDR3 is 14 amino acids long. The CDR3 is CASSRGQGGYEQYF. DNA for the CDR3: TGTGCCAGCAGCCGAGGACAGGGTGGCTACGAGCAGTACTTC.

This clone was picked up one time. The chain links TRBV5-5 to TRBJ1-6; no clear D. V lost 0 bases and J lost 8, with 9 bases in between. This CDR3 spans 14 amino acids. The germline gives CDR1 SGHKS, CDR2 YYEKEE (reference sequence). CDR3 nucleotides: TGTGCCAGCAGCTTGGTCGACTGGGATTCACCCCTCCACTTT. This sequence encodes CASSLVDWDSPLHF.

As to this clone: One end of the junction varies from germline; a read error may be responsible. The chain recombines TRBV6-5 with TRBJ2-1; D gene uncertain. Germline V CDR1 and CDR2: MNHEY, SVGAGI. The length of the CDR3 is 11 residues. The CDR3 sequence: CASSSFNEQFF. In nucleotides, the CDR3 is TGTGCCAGCAGCTCCTTCAATGAGCAGTTCTTC.

The chain employs TRBV7-9 and TRBJ2-2, with 11 bases matching TRBD1. Germline assignment: CDR1 SEHNR and CDR2 FQNEAQ (reference sequence). V was clipped by 5 bases and J by 6 bases; unmatched bases: 2. The CDR3 loop spans 14 amino acids. The CDR3 DNA sequence: TGTGCCAGCAGCACGGGACAGGGGGCCGGGGAGCTGTTTTTT. As protein: CASSTGQGAGELFF.

The V call is TRBV7-2, the J call TRBJ1-1; 10 positions match TRBD1. Germline CDR1 SGHTA, CDR2 FQGNSA. This CDR3 contains 15 residues. The V segment lost 2 bases and the J segment 4 bases; nucleotides outside the gene matches: 4. The CDR3 here is CASSLKGTGATEAFF. CDR3 nucleotides: TGTGCCAGCAGCTTAAAAGGGACAGGGGCCACTGAAGCTTTCTTT.

This chain uses TRBV27 with TRBJ2-7; weak D call: TRBD2 (6 bases). V gave up 3 bases and J gave up 5 bases, with 20 bases separating them. CDR3 length: 16 amino acids. CDR1 is MNHEY, CDR2 SMNVEV, per germline (reference sequence). The CDR3 region is CASSFSRDSQGHEQYF. The CDR3 region has the DNA TGTGCCAGCAGTTTCAGCCGGGACTCCCAGGGTCACGAGCAGTACTTC.

The J gene is TRBJ1-4, the V gene TRBV28, with a possible D match to TRBD1 (6 bases). The CDR3 totals 17 residues. Germline assignment: CDR1 MDHEN and CDR2 SYDVKM. V lost 5 bases, J lost 3 bases, and 19 bases lay in between. The CDR3 DNA reads TGTGCCAGCAGTCCCGTTTTGGGGGCGCCGGCTAATGAAAAACTGTTTTTT. Protein product: CASSPVLGAPANEKLFF.

V and J are TRBV6-1 and TRBJ1-5; no definite D call. V was trimmed by 6 bases and J by 0 bases, leaving 3 bases between them. The CDR3 contains 12 residues. Per the germline V gene, CDR1 is MNHNS and CDR2 is SASEGT. Here the CDR3 DNA reads TGTGCCAGCAGATATAGCAATCAGCCCCAGCATTTT. It yields the protein CASRYSNQPQHF.

The chain recombines TRBV7-2 with TRBJ1-2; D unclear. This CDR3 comprises 12 residues. V was trimmed by 0 bases and J by 8 bases, leaving 7 bases between them. CDR1 SGHTA and CDR2 FQGNSA come from the germline V gene. CDR3 loop: CASSLAVQGYTF. In DNA, the CDR3 is TGTGCCAGCAGCTTAGCGGTGCAGGGCTACACCTTC.

The chain recombines TRBV30 with TRBJ2-2, with D possibly being TRBD2 (5 bases). Germline assignment: CDR1 GTSNPN and CDR2 SVGIG (reference sequence). V lost 2 bases to trimming and J lost 4 bases, with 8 bases between them. The CDR3 sequence is 13 residues long. The CDR3 nucleotides are TGTGCCTGGAGTATCCGGGGCACCGGGGAGCTGTTTTTT. This codes for CAWSIRGTGELFF.

The V gene is TRBV11-2, the J gene TRBJ2-2; TRBD1 aligns across 8 bases. The germline CDR1 and CDR2 sequences are SGHAT and FQNNGV. There are 15 residues in the CDR3. With 4 bases clipped from V and 6 bases from J, the junction kept 7 bases outside the gene matches. This CDR3 is CASSSTGELSGELFF. In DNA form, the CDR3 reads TGTGCCAGCAGCTCGACAGGGGAATTATCCGGGGAGCTGTTTTTT.

The genes are TRBV2 and TRBJ1-1; D perhaps matches TRBD1 (6 bases). The CDR3 extends over 11 amino acids. Germline lookup yields CDR1 SNHLY and CDR2 FYNNEI. Deletions cut 1 base from V and 12 bases from J, with 9 bases between. CDR3 in DNA: TGTGCCAGCAGTGAAGGGACAGCGACTTTCTTT. As protein: CASSEGTATFF.

The chain recombines TRBV6-1 with TRBJ1-3; a possible D gene is TRBD1 (5 bases). This CDR3 is built from 15 residues. The V gene's germline CDR1 is MNHNS and CDR2 SASEGT. V lost 3 bases to trimming and J lost 6 bases, with 15 bases between them. In nucleotides, the CDR3 is TGTGCCAGCAGTGATGGTGTCCAGGGATTAAACACCATATATTTT. Its translation: CASSDGVQGLNTIYF.

The CDR3 nucleotides are TGTGCCAGCAGTCATGACAGGGACACTGAAGCTTTCTTT. This sequence encodes CASSHDRDTEAFF. The chain recombines TRBV7-8 with TRBJ1-1; 7 bases are shared with TRBD1. This CDR3 is built from 13 residues. V trimming: 6 bases; J trimming: 3 bases; junction bases outside the gene matches: 4. Germline CDR1 and CDR2: SGHVS and FQNEAQ.

A single count supports this clone. V usage is TRBV7-3 and J usage is TRBJ2-1; 14 bases match TRBD2. The ends lost 5 bases at V and 9 bases at J; junction bases unmatched: 6. Germline loops: CDR1 SGHTA, CDR2 FQGTGA. The CDR3 is 15 residues long. The CDR3 region is CASSPGTSGGSEQFF. The CDR3 DNA reads as TGTGCCAGCAGCCCGGGGACTAGCGGGGGAAGTGAGCAGTTCTTC.